This T cell receptor (beta chain) was identified in a study of lymphopenia after photon versus proton radiotherapy. With 0 bases removed from V and 5 bases from J, the gap between germline ends came to 17 bases. The CDR3 is 16 residues long. Clones were read by immunoSEQ multiplex PCR, and TCRdb kept only the in-frame ones, dropping some. The data contain about 53,000 clones, around 88% of them singletons. Worth noting for this clone: The antigen remains unidentified.

Overall study findings and caveats: Post-nadir TCR diversity decline inversely tracked overall survival among those who died.

The clonotype originates from a man aged 50 or older with gastric cancer. V is TRBV23-1 and J is TRBJ2-7, with TRBD2 as a possible D gene (6 bases). TRBV23-1 is flagged as an ORF with uncertain function. The sequencing used peripheral blood, collected from a patient treated with photon-based radiotherapy. CDR3: CASSQSGGPWGDEQYF. CDR3 DNA sequence: TGCGCCAGCAGTCAATCTGGCGGCCCCTGGGGGGACGAGCAGTACTTC.